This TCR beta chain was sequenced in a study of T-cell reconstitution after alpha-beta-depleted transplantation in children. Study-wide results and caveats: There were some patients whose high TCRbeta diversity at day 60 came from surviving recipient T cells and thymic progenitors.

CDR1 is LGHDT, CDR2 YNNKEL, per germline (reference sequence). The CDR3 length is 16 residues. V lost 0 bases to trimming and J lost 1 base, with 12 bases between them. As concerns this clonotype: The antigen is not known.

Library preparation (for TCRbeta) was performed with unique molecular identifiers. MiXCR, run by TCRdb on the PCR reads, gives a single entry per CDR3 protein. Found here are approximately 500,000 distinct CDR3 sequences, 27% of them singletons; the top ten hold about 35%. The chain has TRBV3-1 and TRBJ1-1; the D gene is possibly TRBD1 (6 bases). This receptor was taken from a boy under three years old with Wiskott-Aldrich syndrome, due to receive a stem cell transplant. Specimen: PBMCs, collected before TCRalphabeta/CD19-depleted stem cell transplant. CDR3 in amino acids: CASSQESGAKNTEAFF. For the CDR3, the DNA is TGTGCCAGCAGCCAAGAGTCGGGGGCTAAGAACACTGAAGCTTTCTTT.